Sequencing of this T cell receptor beta chain was carried out in a study of shared clonotypes between healthy human individuals (dated by TCRdb to the early 2020s). Some background on the complete study: The cohort comprised a couple of women and a few men aged 18 to 49 years. For each donor, CD4 naive and CD4 memory were each run on three plates, CD8 naive on two plates, and CD8 memory on one plate. The study deeply sequenced blood TCR repertoires of roughly five healthy adults to estimate repertoire size and the extent of clonotype sharing between individuals. Libraries were prepared and TCR repertoires were sequenced by different laboratories using diverse techniques, in order to increase sequencing depth and limit assay-specific biases. Leukapheresis yielded between about 0.9 and 9.5 billion PBMCs per donor.

Using the deep immunoSEQ assay, multiplex PCR amplified TCR CDR3 regions from genomic DNA. Extracted genomic DNA from each cell subset was distributed evenly across all wells of several immunoSEQ 96-well plates, and each plate was treated as a replicate. For sorted subsets, about 200 ng genomic DNA, equal to 25,000 to 35,000 T cell genomes, was loaded into each replicate PCR. Purified libraries were measured with a Qubit 3.0 fluorometer, size-checked on a Bioanalyzer 2100, and measured again with the KAPA Library Quantification kit. A separate single-read 150-cycle Illumina NextSeq 550 flow cell was used to sequence each immunoSEQ 96-well plate. Under the source paper's analysis protocol: The immunoSEQ output contained only junctional sequences without quality scores, so filtering could not match that applied to full-length reads. Sequences were annotated with PyIR, a Python wrapper for IgBLAST v1.9, and V/J genes and CDR3 were assigned using IMGT germline references. Any read was removed if the V/J assignment was weak (E-value above 1e-6), the CDR3 was missing, or the read contained stop codons, out-of-frame junctions, or ambiguous translated residues. V3J clonotypes were defined as sequences sharing the same inferred V gene, J gene, and CDR3 amino acid sequence. To compute the percentage overlap between repertoires, the number of shared unique clonotypes was divided by the size of the smaller repertoire. RTK rarefaction, the Chao1 estimator, and Recon v2.1 estimates of unobserved clonotypes were used to assess repertoire richness. OLGA was used to compute generation probabilities for all TCRbeta clonotypes that the gDNA method yielded from four donors. TCRdb took this table from immuneACCESS and kept in-frame rearrangements with V and J called. Such tables lack part of the clones; where checked against another copy, unresolved V genes explain under half of the gap, and the rest is unexplained. The V and J calls and clone size were taken over from that table, and D and trimming were inferred from the DNA. The sample table holds more than 2 million clones, of which around 95% were seen once. Over 1.5% of the sample goes to the ten largest clones.

This clone was seen more than once but under ten times. Its antigen specificity is not known. The record has no base qualities; no much larger clone is one base away. The germline V gene (reference sequence) provides CDR1 SEHNR and CDR2 FQNEAQ. V and J are truncated by 5 bases and 10 bases respectively, leaving an intervening sequence of 11 bases. The CDR3 goes from the cysteine to the phenylalanine over 11 residues. The DNA shown is the 33-base CDR3, in frame from base 1. CD8 naive samples were CD45RO-negative cells positively selected for CCR7, giving a CD45RA+CCR7+ population that excluded TemRA cells. Donors were healthy HIV-negative adults with no recently reported acute infections or vaccinations. All donors were Caucasian adults living in Nashville, Tennessee, USA. After blood collection by leukapheresis, PBMCs were isolated using Ficoll-Histopaque density gradient centrifugation and then cryopreserved in the vapor phase of liquid nitrogen. Analytical flow cytometry was used to check the purity and quantity of each magnetically sorted T cell population. Genomic DNA was isolated from every sorted fraction and measured by UV absorbance on a Nanodrop 2000c.

The paper's findings and limits, for the study overall: Pairwise subsampling led to the expectation that sequencing depth would affect the degree of clonotype sharing among donors. Naive subsets generally had larger estimated clonotype richness than memory subsets did. Around 5% of naive CD4, roughly 3.6% of naive CD8, about 2.4% of memory CD4, and 0.35% to 0.4% of memory CD8 clonotypes were shared across four donors. Sampling was restricted to blood, and TCR repertoires in tissue are likely to differ from TCR repertoires in blood. Clonotypes shared by all four sorted-subset donors showed higher generation probabilities than non-shared clonotypes. Incomplete sequencing was indicated by rarefaction of sorted-subset datasets, despite the large sequencing depth. The small number of donors limited the genetic and exposure-history diversity represented.

This TCR came from a man aged 18 to 35 in good health. Some clones in this sample may be carry-over from other donors' samples. The chain couples TRBV7-9 to TRBJ1-2, with the D gene not confidently named. The sample was naive CD8+ T cells from PBMCs. The label giving this sample's cell subset or site can be read as: CD45RA+CCR7+. In nucleotide form, the sequence is TGTGCCAGCAGCCAAAGTCGGGACTACACCTTC. This gives the protein CASSQSRDYTF.